This TCR beta chain is from a study of T-cell reconstitution after alpha-beta-depleted transplantation in children. CDR1 and CDR2 (germline): KGHSH, LQKENI. The CDR3 extends over 15 amino acids. Losses at the gene ends were 3 bases for V and 5 bases for J; bases not matched to a gene: 5. Unique molecular identifiers were incorporated when the TCRbeta library was constructed. TCRdb re-called the PCR reads through MiXCR, storing one row per CDR3 protein. The data contain fewer than 750,000 distinct CDR3 sequences, approximately 30% of them seen just once; the ten biggest clones take up approximately 39%.

The sequence was collected from a boy in the first two years of life with Wiskott-Aldrich syndrome, due to receive a stem cell transplant. V and J are TRBV18 and TRBJ2-1, with TRBD2 identical over 9 bases. The sequenced sample was PBMCs, obtained before TCRalphabeta/CD19-depleted stem cell transplant. Here the CDR3 reads CASSPGLALNNEQFF. CDR3 DNA sequence: TGTGCCAGCTCACCTGGACTAGCGTTAAACAATGAGCAGTTCTTC.